The entry below gives a single T cell receptor beta chain sequence along with its context. This sample stems from a study of control samples from healthy donors and cancer patients. This table comes from immunoSEQ multiplex PCR, and its TCRdb copy is limited to in-frame clones, with some not included. The table lists about 160,000 clones, under 96% of them singletons, with approximately 1% in the top ten. What was sequenced was blood. This TCR derives from a woman under 40 in good health.

CDR3 DNA sequence: TGTGCCAGCAGCCAAGAGGGGTACTCCACAGATACGCAGTATTTT. This translates into CASSQEGYSTDTQYF. V gene TRBV14 combines with J gene TRBJ2-3; D is undetermined. From germline, CDR1 is SGHDN and CDR2 FVKESK. The CDR3 is 15 residues long. V lost 0 bases and J lost 2, with 9 bases in between. Supplemented by reference TRBV14 and TRBJ2-3, the full variable domain reads EAGVTQFPSHSVIEKGQTVTLRCDPISGHDNLYWYRRVMGKEIKFLLHFVKESKQDESGMPNNRFLAERTGGTYSTLKVQPAELEDSGVYFCASSQEGYSTDTQYFGPGTRLTVL.